This TCR beta chain was captured in a study of blood T cell repertoires in COVID-19. Whole-study context: Acute-phase and convalescent COVID-19 samples originated in the United States, Italy and Spain. PBMCs, B-cell-depleted T cells, or T cells were the source of the cDNA or gDNA that made up the material.

The CDR3 consists of 12 residues. Trimming took 4 bases from V and 5 from J, leaving 5 bases between them. From germline, CDR1 is KGHDR and CDR2 SFDVKD. Under the authors' procedure: Amplified reference gene primers provided the basis for estimating nucleated cell counts. TCRdb's copy holds only in-frame clones and misses some; the assay was immunoSEQ multiplex PCR. That table is the source of V, J and clone size, and D and trimming were worked out from the DNA. Found here are roughly 120,000 clones, roughly 80% of them singletons; the top ten hold around 5.9%. This receptor was taken from a man in his sixties or seventies with acute or convalescent COVID-19. J is TRBJ1-5 and V is TRBV24-1, with D unclear. Sequencing input: peripheral blood. The CDR3 coding sequence is TGTGCCACCAGTGACGGGGATCAGCCCCAGCATTTT. Translated: CATSDGDQPQHF.